One T cell receptor beta chain is described in this entry. What this receptor recognizes is not known. No qualities accompany the bases; no much larger clone lies one base away. This record comes from a study of T cell responses to AZD1222 COVID-19 vaccine (dated by TCRdb to 2020 to 2023). Study-level background: TCR sequencing was performed for about 250 trial participants, of whom roughly 200 were given two doses of AZD1222 and approximately 25 were given two doses of MenACWY control vaccine. Trial participants were enrolled by age into subgroups of 18-55, 56-69 and 70-plus years, and around 150, 29 and 61 TCR-sequenced participants, respectively, were included in these subgroups.

What the study reported, not specific to this receptor: Most participants were white British and females outnumbered males, and the authors suggested that clonal diversity may have been underestimated. After two AZD1222 doses, spike-specific TCR breadth and depth were significantly higher than at day 0 and than in MenACWY recipients. Conclusions about previously exposed vaccinees were limited because only a handful of AZD1222 recipients were SARS-CoV-2 seropositive at baseline. The vaccine-associated CD4 TCRs covered the entire spike protein, and the dominant responses fell in regions 160-218 and 743-854. Because no samples from the day 14 peak response were available, repertoires could be characterized only after the peak T cell response. Nearly half of unique spike-specific TCRs reportedly recognized epitopes outside regions mutated in the B.1.351 and B.1.1.7 variants. In the small 56-69-year group, the increase in depth fell short of significance, most likely because of low power.

V is clipped by 2 bases and J by 0 bases, and the sequence between their germline boundaries is 13 bases long. For CDR1 and CDR2, the germline V gene lists KGHSH and LQKENI. Including the terminal cysteine and phenylalanine, the CDR3 comprises 16 residues. This entry keeps only the CDR3 DNA: 48 bases, framed from base 1. According to the study, the label for this sample's time point signals: about 28 days (+/-7) after the second vaccine dose. AZD1222 recipients with second doses at about 4 weeks or about 12 weeks were pooled, because spike-specific TCR depth and breadth did not differ between schedules. Vaccinee samples came from UK trials COV001 and COV002, including a single-blind randomized controlled phase 2/3 trial of AZD1222 (ChAdOx1 nCoV-19) in healthy adults. Trial participant PBMC samples were collected at day 0 and day 28 after the second dose for TCRbeta chain sequencing. The CDR3 regions of human TCRbeta chains were subjected to immunosequencing. In the source study's methods: Repertoire TCRs were checked for matches against a reference library of SARS-CoV-2-specific TCRs that had been generated using the MIRA antigen-specificity platform. Breadth meant the fraction of unique TCRs that were SARS-CoV-2-associated, whereas depth meant the fraction of total T cells that were SARS-CoV-2-associated. Using the MIRA data, every spike-specific TCR was mapped to the spike region that the TCR reacted to and assigned to either a CD4 or a CD8 class. Log10-transformed breadth and depth values were compared by one-way ANOVA with Sidak's multiple comparisons tests. Sourced from immuneACCESS, this table was stored by TCRdb with only in-frame sequences that have V and J called. A share of the clones is absent; for the studies checked, an unresolved V gene accounts for under half, and the remainder has no known explanation. That table furnishes V, J and clone size, whereas the DNA furnished D and trimming. Recorded for this sample are approximately 110,000 clones; around 83% of them occurred a single time. About 4.3% of the sample is held by the ten biggest clonotypes.

This receptor was identified in an adult who received the AZD1222 COVID-19 vaccine. The chain is made from TRBV18 and TRBJ1-1; tentative D gene TRBD1, with 5 bases matching. Sequencing was performed on peripheral blood, taken 28 days after the second AZD1222 dose. CDR3 reads: CASSPGLQGMNTEAFF. The DNA sequence follows: TGTGCCAGCTCACCAGGATTGCAGGGCATGAACACTGAAGCTTTCTTT.